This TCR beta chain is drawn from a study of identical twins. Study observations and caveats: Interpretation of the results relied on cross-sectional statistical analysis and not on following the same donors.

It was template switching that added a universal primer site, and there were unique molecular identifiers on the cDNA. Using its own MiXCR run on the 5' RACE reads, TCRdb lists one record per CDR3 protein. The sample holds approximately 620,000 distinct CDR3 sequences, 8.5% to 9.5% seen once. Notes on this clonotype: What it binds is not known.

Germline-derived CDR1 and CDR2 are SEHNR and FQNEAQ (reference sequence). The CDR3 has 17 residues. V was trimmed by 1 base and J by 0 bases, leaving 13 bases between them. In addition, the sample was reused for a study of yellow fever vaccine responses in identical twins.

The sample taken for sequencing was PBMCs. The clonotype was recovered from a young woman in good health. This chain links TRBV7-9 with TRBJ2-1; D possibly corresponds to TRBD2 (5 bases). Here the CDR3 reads CASSLVSGKSSYNEQFF. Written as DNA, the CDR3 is TGTGCCAGCAGCTTAGTATCGGGGAAAAGCTCCTACAATGAGCAGTTCTTC.